The 20 T cell receptor beta chains given below trace back to one sample, sequenced in a study of cytomegalovirus exposure and HLA in healthy donors. PCR amplification relied on 60 Vbeta primers (plus 13 Jbeta primers). The table came from immunoSEQ multiplex PCR; TCRdb's copy has only in-frame clones and leaves some out. The repertoire has 150,000 to 200,000 clones, 76% of them found once; the top ten carry around 1.5%. Sequenced: PBMCs. The receptors originated from a man in his late teens or twenties in good health and CMV-seronegative.

The rearrangement uses TRBV28 and TRBJ1-1; 9 nucleotides match TRBD1. Germline V gene lookup returns CDR1 MDHEN and CDR2 SYDVKM. The CDR3 sequence is 12 residues long. V lost 4 bases to trimming and J lost 10 bases; unmatched junction nucleotides: 4. CDR3 residues: CASSSQGALAFF. The DNA for the CDR3 is TGTGCCAGCAGTTCACAGGGGGCACTAGCTTTCTTT.

V is TRBV15 and J is TRBJ2-7, with 8 bases fitting TRBD1. V trimming: 1 base; J trimming: 3 bases; junction bases outside the gene matches: 11. Germline CDR1 is LNHNV and CDR2 is YYDKDF (reference sequence). This CDR3 is 17 amino acids long. The CDR3 protein is CATSRGAGDRGLYEQYF. The CDR3, as DNA: TGTGCCACCAGCAGAGGGGCAGGTGACAGGGGTCTCTACGAGCAGTACTTC. Full variable domain (missing parts from reference TRBV15 and TRBJ2-7): DAMVIQNPRYQVTQFGKPVTLSCSQTLNHNVMYWYQQKSSQAPKLLFHYYDKDFNNEADTPDNFQSRRPNTSFCFLDIRSPGLGDTAMYLCATSRGAGDRGLYEQYFGPGTRLTVT.

The chain recombines TRBV7-2 with TRBJ2-7; 13 nucleotides agree with TRBD2. CDR1 SGHTA and CDR2 FQGNSA come from the germline V gene. The CDR3 sequence is 15 residues long. Trimming at V came to 4 bases and at J to 1 base, leaving 1 base not matched to a gene. The CDR3 spells CASSSLAGGSYEQYF. The CDR3 coding sequence is TGTGCCAGCAGCTCACTAGCGGGGGGGTCCTACGAGCAGTACTTC.

The chain is built from TRBV6-1 and TRBJ2-7; possible D gene TRBD2, 5 bases. This CDR3 region has 13 residues. CDR1 is MNHNS and CDR2 is SASEGT in the germline V gene. With 6 bases removed from V and 6 bases from J, the gap between germline ends came to 15 bases. The CDR3 DNA reads as TGTGCCAGCAGCCTACTAGAATCCGTCGAGCAGTACTTC. Translating gives CASSLLESVEQYF.

The rearrangement joins TRBV19 to TRBJ2-7, with TRBD1 matching 9 bases. The trim removed 6 bases at V and 6 bases at J, leaving 12 bases unmatched. This CDR3 comprises 15 residues. Germline V gene sequence: CDR1 LNHDA, CDR2 SQIVND (reference sequence). CDR3 residues: CASSLTGGEGREQYF. The CDR3 nucleotides read TGTGCCAGTAGCCTTACAGGGGGCGAAGGTCGCGAGCAGTACTTC.

The chain links TRBV6-1 to TRBJ2-7; tentative D call: TRBD1 (5 bases). The germline V gene encodes CDR1 MNHNS and CDR2 SASEGT. V was trimmed by 8 bases and J by 9 bases, leaving 20 bases between them. CDR3 length: 13 residues. The CDR3 DNA follows: TGTGCCAGCCCTGCATTCAGGGTTGACGGGCAGTACTTC. Its protein is CASPAFRVDGQYF.

The chain combines TRBV7-3 with TRBJ2-1; D may be TRBD2 (6 bases). The CDR3 has 13 residues. Germline V gives CDR1 SGHTA, CDR2 FQGTGA. Deletions cut 6 bases from V and 1 base from J, with 7 bases between. The CDR3 nucleotides are TGTGCCAGCAGGCGGGAATCCTACAATGAGCAGTTCTTC. This encodes CASRRESYNEQFF.

This chain joins TRBV19 and TRBJ2-6, with TRBD1 matching 7 bases. With V trimmed by 6 bases and J by 2 bases, 4 bases remained unmatched. Germline lookup yields CDR1 LNHDA and CDR2 SQIVND (reference sequence). There are 15 residues in the CDR3. The DNA of the CDR3 is TGTGCCAGTAGCGACAGGGTGGCTGGGGCCAACGTCCTGACTTTC. It translates to CASSDRVAGANVLTF.

V gene TRBV13 combines with J gene TRBJ1-4; no clear D gene. V lost 8 bases to trimming and J lost 4 bases, with 11 bases between them. CDR1 is PRHDT, CDR2 FYEKMQ, per germline (reference sequence). This CDR3 contains 13 residues. CDR3 sequence: CASPDGVNEKLFF. In DNA form, the CDR3 reads TGTGCCAGCCCGGATGGAGTTAATGAAAAACTGTTTTTT.

This clone was seen more than once but under ten times. The V call is TRBV5-4, the J call TRBJ2-1, with 13 bases fitting TRBD2. With V trimmed by 3 bases and J by 8 bases, 8 bases remained unmatched. Germline CDR1 reads SGHNT; CDR2 reads YYREEE (reference sequence). The length of the CDR3 is 16 residues. The CDR3, as DNA: TGTGCCAGCAGCTGGGGGCTGGGACTAGCGGGGTATGAGCAGTTCTTC. Translated: CASSWGLGLAGYEQFF.

The chain employs TRBV25-1 and TRBJ2-3, with TRBD2 identical over 10 bases. In germline, CDR1 is MGHDK, CDR2 SYGVNS. V lost 5 bases and J lost 5; bases outside the gene matches: 4. This CDR3 is built from 14 residues. The CDR3, as DNA: TGTGCCAGCAGTCTAGCGGGAGCAGGAGATACGCAGTATTTT. This encodes CASSLAGAGDTQYF.

The J gene is TRBJ1-2, the V gene TRBV6-1; tentatively, D is TRBD1 (5 bases). V lost 11 bases, J lost 0 bases, and 13 bases lay in between. The CDR3 runs 13 residues. Germline V gene sequence: CDR1 MNHNS, CDR2 SASEGT. The CDR3 region has the DNA TGTGCCTCCAAGACAGATACTAACTATGGCTACACCTTC. Translating it yields CASKTDTNYGYTF.

This clone was counted a single time. The chain joins TRBV2 to TRBJ2-3, with 8 positions matching TRBD2. CDR3 length: 14 residues. Germline loops: CDR1 SNHLY, CDR2 FYNNEI. Trimming removed 6 bases from V and 6 bases from J; junction bases left unmatched: 8. The CDR3 coding sequence is TGTGCCAGCAGCCCCAGCGGGAGTGCCGATACGCAGTATTTT. It codes for CASSPSGSADTQYF. Full variable domain (missing parts from reference TRBV2 and TRBJ2-3): EPEVTQTPSHQVTQMGQEVILRCVPISNHLYFYWYRQILGQKVEFLVSFYNNEISEKSEIFDDQFSVERPDGSNFTLKIRSTKLEDSAMYFCASSPSGSADTQYFGPGTRLTVL.

This clone appeared a few times. The chain uses TRBV27 and TRBJ2-2, with D unresolved. V was clipped by 6 bases and J by 3 bases, with 17 bases between them. CDR3 length: 16 amino acids. Germline CDR1 is MNHEY and CDR2 is SMNVEV (reference sequence). CDR3 residues: CASSPVGYADTGELFF. In DNA, the CDR3 is TGTGCCAGCAGCCCCGTCGGGTACGCGGACACCGGGGAGCTGTTTTTT.

The V call is TRBV11-2, the J call TRBJ1-6; a possible D gene is TRBD1 (6 bases). Germline CDR1 is SGHAT and CDR2 is FQNNGV. The V end was cut by 0 bases, the J end by 6 bases, with 9 bases between. This CDR3 is built from 15 residues. The chain's CDR3 is CASSLDTGRNSPLHF. DNA of the CDR3: TGTGCCAGCAGCTTAGATACAGGGCGTAATTCACCCCTCCACTTT.

The V call is TRBV5-6, the J call TRBJ2-3; TRBD2 aligns across 7 bases. There are 16 residues in the CDR3. The germline CDR1 and CDR2 sequences are SGHDT and YYEEEE. Losses at the gene ends were 0 bases for V and 2 bases for J; bases not matched to a gene: 6. The CDR3 reads CASSLASGRSTDTQYF. The CDR3 DNA reads TGTGCCAGCAGCTTGGCTAGCGGCCGTTCCACAGATACGCAGTATTTT.

The chain carries TRBV18 and TRBJ1-4; D is undetermined. From germline, CDR1 is KGHSH and CDR2 LQKENI. The CDR3 is 14 amino acids. The V end lost 2 bases, the J end lost 8 bases, and 12 bases lay between the germline ends. CDR3 bases: TGTGCCAGCTCACCAGCGTCCCTAGAGGAAAAACTGTTTTTT. Encoded protein: CASSPASLEEKLFF.

This chain uses TRBV28 with TRBJ1-5, with D unclear. CDR1 and CDR2 (germline): MDHEN, SYDVKM. V lost 6 bases to trimming and J lost 6 bases, with 12 bases between them. The CDR3 has 13 amino acids. The CDR3 DNA reads as TGTGCCAGCAGCAACTCCGGGAGTCAGCCCCAGCATTTT. Protein sequence: CASSNSGSQPQHF.

The chain uses TRBV28 and TRBJ2-7; D is possibly TRBD2 (5 bases). The CDR3 loop spans 14 amino acids. Per the germline V gene, CDR1 is MDHEN and CDR2 is SYDVKM. V was trimmed by 5 bases and J by 2 bases, leaving 13 bases between them. DNA of the CDR3: TGTGCCAGCAGTCCCTCGACTACACCCTACGAGCAGTACTTC. Translated, it gives CASSPSTTPYEQYF. The full variable domain, rest sourced from reference TRBV28 and TRBJ2-7, is DVKVTQSSRYLVKRTGEKVFLECVQDMDHENMFWYRQDPGLGLRLIYFSYDVKMKEKGDIPEGYSVSREKKERFSLILESASTNQTSMYLCASSPSTTPYEQYFGPGTRLTVT.

J is TRBJ2-7 and V is TRBV7-9; maybe TRBD1 (7 bases). The CDR3 is made up of 16 amino acids. In germline, CDR1 is SEHNR, CDR2 FQNEAQ (reference sequence). The V and J ends lost 7 bases and 0 bases respectively, with 19 bases between them. The CDR3 protein is CASTAGTGTASYEQYF. As DNA, the CDR3 is TGTGCCAGCACCGCGGGAACCGGGACAGCCTCCTACGAGCAGTACTTC.